This T cell receptor beta chain was recorded in a study of blood T cell repertoires in COVID-19. This CDR3 has 14 residues. From germline, CDR1 is SGHRS and CDR2 YFSETQ. The germline V and J ends were trimmed by 0 bases and 5 bases, with 11 bases remaining between them. Measured with immunoSEQ multiplex PCR; TCRdb has only the in-frame clones, and not every one. The repertoire consists of 310,000 or so clones, with roughly 88% occurring once and the leading ten covering roughly 4%. The chain recombines TRBV5-1 with TRBJ1-1, with a possible D match to TRBD1 (6 bases). The sequenced material came from peripheral blood. This receptor was identified in a woman aged 45-60 years with active or convalescent COVID-19. DNA of the CDR3: TGCGCCAGCAGCTTGGGTACAGGGAAGACTGAAGCTTTCTTT. The encoded protein is CASSLGTGKTEAFF.